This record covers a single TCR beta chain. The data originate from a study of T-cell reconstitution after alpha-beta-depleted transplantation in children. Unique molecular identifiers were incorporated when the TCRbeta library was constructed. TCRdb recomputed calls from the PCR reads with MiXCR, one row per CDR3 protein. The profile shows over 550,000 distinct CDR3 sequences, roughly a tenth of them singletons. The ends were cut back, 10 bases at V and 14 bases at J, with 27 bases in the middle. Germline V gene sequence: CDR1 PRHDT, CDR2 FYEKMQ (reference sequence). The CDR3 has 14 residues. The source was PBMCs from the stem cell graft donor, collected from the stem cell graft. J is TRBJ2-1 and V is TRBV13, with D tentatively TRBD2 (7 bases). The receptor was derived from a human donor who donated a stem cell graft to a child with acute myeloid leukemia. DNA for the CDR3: TGTGCCATGAGCCTTAGGGGGAGGGCAGAAGGCGAGTTCTTC. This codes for CAMSLRGRAEGEFF.